Described below is a single TCR beta chain sequence and its context. The length of the CDR3 is 17 residues. Germline V gene lookup returns CDR1 WSHSY and CDR2 SAAADI. V lost 0 bases and J 0 bases, leaving 12 bases between the germline ends. This entry is derived from a study of long-term antiretroviral therapy in people with HIV. Researchers report immunoSEQ v3.0 was run at survey level. Generated by immunoSEQ multiplex PCR, the TCRdb table keeps only in-frame clones and is missing some. Counted here are tens of thousands of clones, more than 85% occurring once; the ten biggest clones make up more than 5.5%.

This sequence joins TRBV10-2 and TRBJ1-5; tentative D call: TRBD1 (6 bases). Material: unsorted PBMCs, obtained 4.4 years after starting antiretroviral therapy. This TCR was recovered from a woman aged 50 to 60 with HIV. For the CDR3, the DNA is TGCGCCAGCAGTGAGTCTGGGGGGACATATAGCAATCAGCCCCAGCATTTT. Translated, it gives CASSESGGTYSNQPQHF.